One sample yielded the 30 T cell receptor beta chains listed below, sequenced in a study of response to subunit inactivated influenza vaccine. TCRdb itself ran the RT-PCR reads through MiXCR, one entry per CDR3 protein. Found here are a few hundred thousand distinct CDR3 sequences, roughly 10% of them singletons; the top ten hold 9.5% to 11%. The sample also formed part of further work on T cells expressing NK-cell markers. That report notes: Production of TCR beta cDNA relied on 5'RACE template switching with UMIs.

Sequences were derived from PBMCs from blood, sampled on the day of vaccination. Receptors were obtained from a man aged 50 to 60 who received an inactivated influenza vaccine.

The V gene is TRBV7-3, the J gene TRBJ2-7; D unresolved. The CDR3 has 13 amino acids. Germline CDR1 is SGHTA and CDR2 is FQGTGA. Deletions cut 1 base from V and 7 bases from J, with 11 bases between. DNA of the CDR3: TGTGCCAGCAGCTTAAGGCCAAAAGGGGAGCAGTACTTC. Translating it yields CASSLRPKGEQYF.

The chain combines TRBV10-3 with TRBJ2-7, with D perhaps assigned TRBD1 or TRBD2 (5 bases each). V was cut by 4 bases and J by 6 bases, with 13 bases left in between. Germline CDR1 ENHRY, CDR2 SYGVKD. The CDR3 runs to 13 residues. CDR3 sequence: CAISGVPRGEQYF. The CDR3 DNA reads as TGTGCCATCAGTGGCGTCCCGAGGGGCGAGCAGTACTTC.

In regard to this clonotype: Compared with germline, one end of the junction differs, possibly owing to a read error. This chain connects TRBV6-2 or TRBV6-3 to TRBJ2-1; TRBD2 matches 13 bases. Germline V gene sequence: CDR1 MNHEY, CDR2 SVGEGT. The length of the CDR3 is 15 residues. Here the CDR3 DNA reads TGTGCCAGCAGACCGACTAGCGGGAGGAACTATGATCAGTTCTTC. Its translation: CASRPTSGRNYDQFF.

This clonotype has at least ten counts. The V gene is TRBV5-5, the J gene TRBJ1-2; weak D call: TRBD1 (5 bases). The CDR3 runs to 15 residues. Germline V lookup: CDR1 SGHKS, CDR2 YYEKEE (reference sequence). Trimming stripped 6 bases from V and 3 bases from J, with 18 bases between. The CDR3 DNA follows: TGTGCCAGCACGCAAACAGGAATGGGGCACTATGGCTACACCTTC. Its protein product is CASTQTGMGHYGYTF.

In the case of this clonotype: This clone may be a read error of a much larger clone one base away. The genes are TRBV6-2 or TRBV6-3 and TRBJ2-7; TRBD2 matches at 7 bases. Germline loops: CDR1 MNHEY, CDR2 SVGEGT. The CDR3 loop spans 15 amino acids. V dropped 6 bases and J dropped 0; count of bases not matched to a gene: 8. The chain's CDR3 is CASSPLAVTSYEQYF. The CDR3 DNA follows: TGTGCCAGCAGCCCTCTAGCGGTGACCTCCTACGAGCAGTACTTC.

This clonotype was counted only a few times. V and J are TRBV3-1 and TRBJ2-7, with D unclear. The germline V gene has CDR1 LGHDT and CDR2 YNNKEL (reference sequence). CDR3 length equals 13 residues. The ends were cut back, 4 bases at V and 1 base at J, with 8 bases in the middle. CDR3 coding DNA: TGTGCCAGCAGCCCGTTAGAGTCCTACGAGCAGTACTTC. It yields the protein CASSPLESYEQYF.

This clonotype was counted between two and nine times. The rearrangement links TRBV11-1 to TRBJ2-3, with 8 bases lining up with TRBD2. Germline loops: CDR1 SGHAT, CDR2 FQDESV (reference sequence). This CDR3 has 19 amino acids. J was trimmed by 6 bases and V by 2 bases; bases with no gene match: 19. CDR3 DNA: TGTGCCAGCAGCTTATGGGTAATGGGACTAGACAGAGGAACGGATACGCAGTATTTT. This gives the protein CASSLWVMGLDRGTDTQYF. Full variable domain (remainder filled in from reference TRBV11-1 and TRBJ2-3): EAEVAQSPRYKITEKSQAVAFWCDPISGHATLYWYRQILGQGPELLVQFQDESVVDDSQLPKDRFSAERLKGVDSTLKIQPAELGDSAMYLCASSLWVMGLDRGTDTQYFGPGTRLTVL.

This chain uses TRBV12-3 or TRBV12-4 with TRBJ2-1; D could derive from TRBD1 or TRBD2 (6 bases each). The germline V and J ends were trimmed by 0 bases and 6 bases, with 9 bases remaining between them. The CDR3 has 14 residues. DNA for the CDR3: TGTGCCAGCAGTTTAGCGGGGGGCACCAATGAGCAGTTCTTC. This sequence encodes CASSLAGGTNEQFF.

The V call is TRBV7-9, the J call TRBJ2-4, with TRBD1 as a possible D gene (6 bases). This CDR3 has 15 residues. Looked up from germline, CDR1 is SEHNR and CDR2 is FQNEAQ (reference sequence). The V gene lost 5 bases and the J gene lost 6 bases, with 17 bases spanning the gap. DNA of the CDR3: TGTGCCAGCAGCCGTTGGGACACTCACCCAAACATTCAGTACTTC. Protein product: CASSRWDTHPNIQYF.

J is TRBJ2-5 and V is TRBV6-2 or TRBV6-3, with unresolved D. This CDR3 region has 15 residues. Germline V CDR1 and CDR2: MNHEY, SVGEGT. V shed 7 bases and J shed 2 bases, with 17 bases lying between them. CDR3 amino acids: CASKTPFWIQETQYF. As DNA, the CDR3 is TGTGCCAGCAAGACCCCTTTCTGGATTCAAGAGACCCAGTACTTC.

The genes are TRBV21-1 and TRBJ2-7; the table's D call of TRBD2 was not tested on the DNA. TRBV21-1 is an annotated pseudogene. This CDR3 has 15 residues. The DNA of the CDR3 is TGTGCCAGCAGCAAAAATGTGTGCGGGGATCGCGAGCAGTACTTC. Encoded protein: CASSKNVCGDREQYF.

In DNA form, the CDR3 reads TGTGCCAGCGCCTTAGGTGGCGGGACCGCATACACAGATACGCAGTATTTT. This sequence encodes CASALGGGTAYTDTQYF. The V gene is TRBV12-3 or TRBV12-4, the J gene TRBJ2-3; a possible D gene is TRBD2 (6 bases). The CDR3 has 17 residues. V gave up 8 bases and J gave up 2 bases, with 23 bases separating them.

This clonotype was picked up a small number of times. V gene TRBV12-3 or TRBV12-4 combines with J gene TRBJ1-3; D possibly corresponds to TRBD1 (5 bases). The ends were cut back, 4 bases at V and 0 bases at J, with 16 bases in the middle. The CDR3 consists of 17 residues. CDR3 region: CASSYGGLRDSGNTIYF. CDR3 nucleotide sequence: TGTGCCAGCAGTTACGGGGGACTTAGAGACTCTGGAAACACCATATATTTT.

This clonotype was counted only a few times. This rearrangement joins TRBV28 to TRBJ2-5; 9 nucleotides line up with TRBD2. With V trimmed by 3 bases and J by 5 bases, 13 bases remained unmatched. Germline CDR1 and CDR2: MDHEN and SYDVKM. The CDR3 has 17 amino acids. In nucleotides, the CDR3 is TGTGCCAGCAGTTTTGGGGTAAAAGCGGGGGGCCGGGAGACCCAGTACTTC. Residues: CASSFGVKAGGRETQYF.

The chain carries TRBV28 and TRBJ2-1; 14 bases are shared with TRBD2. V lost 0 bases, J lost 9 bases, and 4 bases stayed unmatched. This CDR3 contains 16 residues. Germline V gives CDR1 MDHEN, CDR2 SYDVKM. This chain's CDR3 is CASSLWTSGRAPEQFF. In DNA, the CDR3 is TGTGCCAGCAGTTTATGGACTAGCGGGAGGGCCCCTGAGCAGTTCTTC.

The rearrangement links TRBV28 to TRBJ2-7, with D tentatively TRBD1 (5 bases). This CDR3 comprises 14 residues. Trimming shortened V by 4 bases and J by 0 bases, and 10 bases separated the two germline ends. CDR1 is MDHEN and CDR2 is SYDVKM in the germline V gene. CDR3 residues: CASSSWGSSYEQYF. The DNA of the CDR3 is TGTGCCAGCAGTTCGTGGGGCAGCTCCTACGAGCAGTACTTC.

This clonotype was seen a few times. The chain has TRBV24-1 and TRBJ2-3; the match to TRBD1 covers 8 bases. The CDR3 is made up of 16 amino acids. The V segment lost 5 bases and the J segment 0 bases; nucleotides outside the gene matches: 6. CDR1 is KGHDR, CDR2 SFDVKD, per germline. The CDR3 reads CATSGGQGDSTDTQYF. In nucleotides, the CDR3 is TGTGCCACCAGTGGCGGACAGGGCGATAGCACAGATACGCAGTATTTT.

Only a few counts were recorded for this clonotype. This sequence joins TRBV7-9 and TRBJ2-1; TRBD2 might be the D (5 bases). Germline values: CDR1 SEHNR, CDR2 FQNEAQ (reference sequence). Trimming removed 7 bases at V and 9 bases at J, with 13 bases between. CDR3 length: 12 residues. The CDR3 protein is CASTWRSGEQFF. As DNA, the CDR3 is TGTGCCAGCACCTGGAGAAGCGGTGAGCAGTTCTTC.

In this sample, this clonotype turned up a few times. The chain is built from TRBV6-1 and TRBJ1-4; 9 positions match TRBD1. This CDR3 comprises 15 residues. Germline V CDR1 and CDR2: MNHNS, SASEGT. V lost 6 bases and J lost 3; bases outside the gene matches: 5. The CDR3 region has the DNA TGTGCCAGCAGCGCTACAGGGGGCTCTAATGAAAAACTGTTTTTT. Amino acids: CASSATGGSNEKLFF.

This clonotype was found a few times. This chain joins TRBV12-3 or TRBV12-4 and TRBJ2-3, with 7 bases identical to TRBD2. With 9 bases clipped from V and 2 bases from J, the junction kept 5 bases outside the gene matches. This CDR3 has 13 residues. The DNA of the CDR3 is TGTGCCAGTAACCGGGACTACACAGATACGCAGTATTTT. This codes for CASNRDYTDTQYF.

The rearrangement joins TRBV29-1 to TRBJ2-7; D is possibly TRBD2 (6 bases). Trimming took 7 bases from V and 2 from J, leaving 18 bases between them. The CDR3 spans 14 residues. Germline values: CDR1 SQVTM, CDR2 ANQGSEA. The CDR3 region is CSAGRGLSTYEQYF. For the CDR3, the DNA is TGCAGCGCCGGTCGGGGACTTTCAACCTACGAGCAGTACTTC.

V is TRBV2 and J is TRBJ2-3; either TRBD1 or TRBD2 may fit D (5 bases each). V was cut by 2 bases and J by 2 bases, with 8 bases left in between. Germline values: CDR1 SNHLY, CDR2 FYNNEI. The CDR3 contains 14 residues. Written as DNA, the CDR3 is TGTGCCAGCAGTGAAAAGGGGACCACAGATACGCAGTATTTT. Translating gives CASSEKGTTDTQYF. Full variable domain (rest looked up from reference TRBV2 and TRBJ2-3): EPEVTQTPSHQVTQMGQEVILRCVPISNHLYFYWYRQILGQKVEFLVSFYNNEISEKSEIFDDQFSVERPDGSNFTLKIRSTKLEDSAMYFCASSEKGTTDTQYFGPGTRLTVL.

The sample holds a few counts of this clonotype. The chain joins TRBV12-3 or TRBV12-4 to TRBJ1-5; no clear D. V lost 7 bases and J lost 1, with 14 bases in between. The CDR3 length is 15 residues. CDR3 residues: CASTLGLASNQPQHF. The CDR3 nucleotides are TGTGCCAGCACCCTCGGGCTTGCGAGCAATCAGCCCCAGCATTTT.

The CDR3 loop reads CASSEAGQGGKLFF. In DNA, the CDR3 is TGTGCCAGCAGTGAAGCGGGACAGGGCGGAAAACTGTTTTTT. This sequence joins TRBV6-1 and TRBJ1-4, with TRBD1 matching over 9 bases. There are 14 residues in the CDR3. Germline V CDR1 and CDR2: MNHNS, SASEGT. J gave up 10 bases and V 0 bases, and 3 bases lay outside the gene matches.

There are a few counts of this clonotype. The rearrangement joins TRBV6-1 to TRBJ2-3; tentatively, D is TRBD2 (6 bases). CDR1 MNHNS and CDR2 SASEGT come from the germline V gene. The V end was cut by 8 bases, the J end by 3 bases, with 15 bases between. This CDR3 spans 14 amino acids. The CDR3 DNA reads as TGTGCCAGCCTTACCGGTCGGGGGACAGATACGCAGTATTTT. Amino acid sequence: CASLTGRGTDTQYF.

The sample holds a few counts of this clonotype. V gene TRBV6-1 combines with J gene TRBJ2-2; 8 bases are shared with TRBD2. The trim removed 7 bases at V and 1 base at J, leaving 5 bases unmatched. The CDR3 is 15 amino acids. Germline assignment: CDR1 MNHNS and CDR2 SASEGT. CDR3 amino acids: CASTGGGQNTGELFF. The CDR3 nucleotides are TGTGCCAGCACGGGGGGGGGGCAGAACACCGGGGAGCTGTTTTTT.

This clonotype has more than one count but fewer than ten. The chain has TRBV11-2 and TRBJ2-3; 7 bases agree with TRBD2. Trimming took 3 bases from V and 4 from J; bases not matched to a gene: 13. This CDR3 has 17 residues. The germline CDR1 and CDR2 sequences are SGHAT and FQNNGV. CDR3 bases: TGTGCCAGCAGCTTGTATATCCCGGGAGGAGTGGCAGATACGCAGTATTTT. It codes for CASSLYIPGGVADTQYF.

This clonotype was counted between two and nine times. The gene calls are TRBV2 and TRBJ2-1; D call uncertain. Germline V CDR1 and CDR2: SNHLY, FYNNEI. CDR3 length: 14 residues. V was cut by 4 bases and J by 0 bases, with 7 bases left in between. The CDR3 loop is CASSAGDSYNEQFF. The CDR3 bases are TGTGCCAGCAGTGCAGGTGACTCCTACAATGAGCAGTTCTTC.

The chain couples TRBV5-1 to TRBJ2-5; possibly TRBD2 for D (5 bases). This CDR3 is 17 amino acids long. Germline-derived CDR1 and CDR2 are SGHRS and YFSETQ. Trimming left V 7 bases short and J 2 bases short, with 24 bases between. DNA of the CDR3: TGCGCCAGCGCCCCTCCGCCGGGGAAATTAAAACAAGAGACCCAGTACTTC. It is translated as CASAPPPGKLKQETQYF.

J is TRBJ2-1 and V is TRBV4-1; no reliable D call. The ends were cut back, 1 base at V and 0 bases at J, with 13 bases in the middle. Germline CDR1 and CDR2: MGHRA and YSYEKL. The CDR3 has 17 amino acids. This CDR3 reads CASSQAVVRSSYNEQFF. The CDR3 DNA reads TGCGCCAGCAGCCAAGCGGTAGTCAGGAGCTCCTACAATGAGCAGTTCTTC.